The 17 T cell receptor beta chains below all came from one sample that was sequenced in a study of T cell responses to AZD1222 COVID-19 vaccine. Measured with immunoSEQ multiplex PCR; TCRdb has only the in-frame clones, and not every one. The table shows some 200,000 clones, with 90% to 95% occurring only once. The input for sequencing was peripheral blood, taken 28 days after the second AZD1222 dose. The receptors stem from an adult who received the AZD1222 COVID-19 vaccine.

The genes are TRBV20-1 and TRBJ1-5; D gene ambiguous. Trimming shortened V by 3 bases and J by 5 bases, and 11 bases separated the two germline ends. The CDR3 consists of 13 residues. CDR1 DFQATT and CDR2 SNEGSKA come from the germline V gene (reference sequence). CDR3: CSASMTTDQPQHF. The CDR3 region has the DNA TGCAGTGCTAGTATGACAACCGATCAGCCCCAGCATTTT.

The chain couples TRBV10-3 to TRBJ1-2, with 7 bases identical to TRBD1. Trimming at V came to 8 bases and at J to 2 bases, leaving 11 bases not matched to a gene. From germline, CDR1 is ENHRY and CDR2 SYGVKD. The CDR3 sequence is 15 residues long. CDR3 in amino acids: CAILRSQGQNYGYTF. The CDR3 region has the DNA TGTGCCATCCTTCGTTCCCAGGGACAGAACTATGGCTACACCTTC.

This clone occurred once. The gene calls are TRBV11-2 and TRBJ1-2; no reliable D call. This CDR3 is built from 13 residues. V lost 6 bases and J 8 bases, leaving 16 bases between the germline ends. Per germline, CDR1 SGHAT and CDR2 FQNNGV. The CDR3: CASSLGAPSGYTF. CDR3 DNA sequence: TGTGCCAGCAGTCTAGGAGCCCCGAGCGGCTACACCTTC.

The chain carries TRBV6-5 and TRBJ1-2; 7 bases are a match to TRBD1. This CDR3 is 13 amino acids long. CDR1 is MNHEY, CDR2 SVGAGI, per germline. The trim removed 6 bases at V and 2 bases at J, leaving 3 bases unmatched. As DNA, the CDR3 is TGTGCCAGCAGGAAGACAGGGAACTATGGCTACACCTTC. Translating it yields CASRKTGNYGYTF.

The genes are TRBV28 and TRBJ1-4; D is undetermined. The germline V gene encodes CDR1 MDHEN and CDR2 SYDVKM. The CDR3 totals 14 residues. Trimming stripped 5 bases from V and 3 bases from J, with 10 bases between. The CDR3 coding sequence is TGTGCCAGCAGTCCCGGGCCCCCTAATGAAAAACTGTTTTTT. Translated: CASSPGPPNEKLFF.

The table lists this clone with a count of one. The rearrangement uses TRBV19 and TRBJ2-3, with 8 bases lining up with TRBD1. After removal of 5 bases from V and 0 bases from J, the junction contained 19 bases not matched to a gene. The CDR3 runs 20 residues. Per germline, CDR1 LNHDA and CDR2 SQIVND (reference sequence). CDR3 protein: CASSDRARDRKFSSTDTQYF. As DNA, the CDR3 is TGTGCCAGTAGTGACCGCGCCCGGGACAGGAAATTCTCTAGCACAGATACGCAGTATTTT.

This chain's CDR3 is CASMADSTDTQYF. CDR3 in DNA: TGTGCCAGCATGGCAGATAGCACAGATACGCAGTATTTT. The chain employs TRBV6-5 and TRBJ2-3; D ambiguous. Germline-derived CDR1 and CDR2 are MNHEY and SVGAGI. V lost 7 bases and J lost 0, with 8 bases in between. The CDR3 is 13 residues long.

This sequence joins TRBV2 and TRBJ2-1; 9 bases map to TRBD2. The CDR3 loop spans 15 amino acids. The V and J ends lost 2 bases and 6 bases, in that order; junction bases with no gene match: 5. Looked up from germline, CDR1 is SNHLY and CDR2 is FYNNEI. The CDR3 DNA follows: TGTGCCAGCAGTGAACTAGCGGGGACCCTCAATGAGCAGTTCTTC. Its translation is CASSELAGTLNEQFF. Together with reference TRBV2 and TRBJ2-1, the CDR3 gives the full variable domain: EPEVTQTPSHQVTQMGQEVILRCVPISNHLYFYWYRQILGQKVEFLVSFYNNEISEKSEIFDDQFSVERPDGSNFTLKIRSTKLEDSAMYFCASSELAGTLNEQFFGPGTRLTVL.

The CDR3: CASSPGFPYEQYF. CDR3 in DNA: TGTGCCAGCAGTCCGGGATTTCCCTACGAGCAGTACTTC. This sequence joins TRBV6-2 or TRBV6-3 and TRBJ2-7; D is possibly TRBD2 (5 bases). V lost 5 bases to trimming and J lost 2 bases, with 10 bases between them. The CDR3 length is 13 residues. Germline CDR1 MNHEY, CDR2 SVGEGT.

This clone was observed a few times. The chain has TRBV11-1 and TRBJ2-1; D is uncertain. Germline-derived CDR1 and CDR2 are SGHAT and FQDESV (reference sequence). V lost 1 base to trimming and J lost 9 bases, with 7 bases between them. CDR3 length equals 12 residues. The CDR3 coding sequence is TGTGCCAGCAGCTTAGGTCCGGGTGAGCAGTTCTTC. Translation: CASSLGPGEQFF.

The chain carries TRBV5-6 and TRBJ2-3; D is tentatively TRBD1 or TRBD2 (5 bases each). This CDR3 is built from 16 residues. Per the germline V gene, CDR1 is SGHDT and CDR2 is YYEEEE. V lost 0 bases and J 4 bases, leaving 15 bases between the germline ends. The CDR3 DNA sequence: TGTGCCAGCAGCTTGGCGTTCAGGGAGCAGGCAGATACGCAGTATTTT. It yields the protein CASSLAFREQADTQYF.

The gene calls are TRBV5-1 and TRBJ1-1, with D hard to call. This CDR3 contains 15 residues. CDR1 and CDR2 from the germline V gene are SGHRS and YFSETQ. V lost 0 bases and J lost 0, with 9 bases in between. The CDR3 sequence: CASSLDGSLNTEAFF. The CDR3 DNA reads TGCGCCAGCAGCTTGGACGGATCCTTGAACACTGAAGCTTTCTTT.

The CDR3 loop is CASSLRNTIYF. For the CDR3, the DNA is TGTGCCAGCAGCCTCCGAAACACCATATATTTT. The chain couples TRBV6-2 or TRBV6-3 to TRBJ1-3; D gene uncertain. V lost 6 bases and J lost 5, with 5 bases in between. There are 11 residues in the CDR3. CDR1 and CDR2 from the germline V gene are MNHEY and SVGEGT.

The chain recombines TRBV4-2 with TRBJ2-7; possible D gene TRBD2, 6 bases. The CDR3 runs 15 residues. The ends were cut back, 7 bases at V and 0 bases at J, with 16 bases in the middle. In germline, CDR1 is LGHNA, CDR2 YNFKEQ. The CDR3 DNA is TGTGCCAGCAAGCTGTCGGGGGTAAGCTCCTACGAGCAGTACTTC. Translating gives CASKLSGVSSYEQYF.

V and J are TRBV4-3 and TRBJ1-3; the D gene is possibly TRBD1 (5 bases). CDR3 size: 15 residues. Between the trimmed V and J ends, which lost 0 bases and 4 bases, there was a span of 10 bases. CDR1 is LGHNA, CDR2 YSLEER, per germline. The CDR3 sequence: CASSQDPGAGNTIYF. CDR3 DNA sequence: TGCGCCAGCAGCCAAGATCCCGGGGCAGGAAACACCATATATTTT.

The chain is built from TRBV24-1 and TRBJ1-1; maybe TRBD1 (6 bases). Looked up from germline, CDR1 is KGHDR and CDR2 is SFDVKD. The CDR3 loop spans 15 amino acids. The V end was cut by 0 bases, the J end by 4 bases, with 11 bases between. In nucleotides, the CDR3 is TGTGCCACCAGTGATTTGGGGGGGGCGAGCACTGAAGCTTTCTTT. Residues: CATSDLGGASTEAFF.

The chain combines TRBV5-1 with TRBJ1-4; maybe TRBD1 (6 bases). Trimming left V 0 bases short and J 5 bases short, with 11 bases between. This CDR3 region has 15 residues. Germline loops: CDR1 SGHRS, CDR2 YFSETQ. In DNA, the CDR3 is TGCGCCAGCAGCTTGGGAGGGACAATGAATGAAAAACTGTTTTTT. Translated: CASSLGGTMNEKLFF.